This is a list of T cell receptor beta chains from one sample in a study of blood T cells in healthy people across ages. TCRdb passed the 5' RACE reads through MiXCR, listing each CDR3 protein once. The sample has 1.5 million to 2 million distinct CDR3 sequences; 49% are singletons. The sample consisted of blood. These receptors were taken from a woman aged 40 to 50 in good health. CDR3s include the opening cysteine and the closing phenylalanine or tryptophan.

v_gene	j_gene	CDR3aa
TRBV7-9	TRBJ2-5	CASSPEGSLRTRETQYF
TRBV20-1	TRBJ2-1	CSATPSGDYNEQFF
TRBV9	TRBJ2-1	CASSIQESRGNKQFF
TRBV10-3	TRBJ2-5	CATKTSGGQETQYF
TRBV28	TRBJ1-6	CASSKPPIGVYNSPLHF
TRBV20-1	TRBJ2-7	CSASQAGAYEQYF
TRBV27	TRBJ1-5	CASSLSRTGYSNQPQHF
TRBV14	-	CASSQDRDWRQGASEQYF
TRBV7-2	TRBJ2-3	CASSLALRPGRTSTDTQYF
TRBV27	-	CASSFTQGGNEQYF
TRBV10-3	TRBJ2-7	CAISDLSRGGRSYEQYF
TRBV29-1	TRBJ2-3	CSVDRRGPTDTQYF
TRBV3-1	TRBJ2-1	CASSQGLAGVWGEQFF
TRBV29-1	TRBJ2-3	CSPQLWGGGDTQYF
TRBV28	TRBJ1-1	CASSLGTGLHMNTEAFF
TRBV7-2	TRBJ1-2	CASSLSDVNYGYTF
TRBV2	-	CASNLAGAIDEQYF
TRBV9	-	CASSAGTGFDEQYF
TRBV7-2	TRBJ2-3	CASSLLAGGSGSTDTQYF
TRBV27	TRBJ2-7	CASSLLQPGEQYF
TRBV29-1	TRBJ2-3	CIVDGDRDLTDTQYF
TRBV20-1	TRBJ1-2	CSAPPFTGRRGYGYTF
TRBV4-1	TRBJ1-6	CASSHSRGLYNSPLHF
TRBV9	TRBJ2-3	CASSQVRGPSTDTQYF
TRBV28	TRBJ1-4	CASGQPTQKLFF
TRBV7-2	TRBJ2-5	CASSLGGLAGQETQYF
TRBV20-1	TRBJ2-3	CSAPLGSTDTQYF
TRBV25-1	TRBJ1-2	CASRAGRTYGYTF
TRBV20-1	TRBJ1-6	CSARVHPGQGDSPLHF
TRBV7-2	TRBJ1-1	CASSLVGGTSTEAFF
TRBV7-2	TRBJ1-1	CAGTRIQGATEAFF
TRBV10-3	TRBJ2-7	CAISESGGASYEQYF
TRBV6-1	TRBJ2-3	CASRKRGDRGGDTQYF
TRBV28	TRBJ2-3	CASSLYRDRVPDTQYF
TRBV7-9	TRBJ2-4	CASSHPGAGNIQYF
TRBV20-1	TRBJ2-3	CRARPSADTQYF
TRBV10-3	TRBJ2-3	CATPDRMTDTQYF
TRBV6-1	TRBJ2-7	CATEGWKHEQYF
TRBV4-3	TRBJ1-6	CASSQEGHSNSPLHF
TRBV5-1	TRBJ2-5	CASSRERETQYF
TRBV7-2	TRBJ2-5	CASIKGAQETQYF
TRBV24-1	TRBJ1-4	CATSDSTGATNEKLFF
TRBV6-2/TRBV6-3	TRBJ2-3	CASSPGVYDRRDTQYF
TRBV4-1	TRBJ1-4	CASSQASREKLFF
TRBV28	TRBJ1-4	CASSFGALVGEKLFF
TRBV15	-	CATSRGNRDGETQYF
TRBV7-9	TRBJ2-4	CASSPVGGLSKNIQYF
TRBV5-1	TRBJ1-4	CASSPQTGFNEKLFF
TRBV5-1	TRBJ2-3	CASSLAGRTSTDTQYF
TRBV29-1	TRBJ2-3	CSVWTGLSTDTQYF
TRBV6-2/TRBV6-3	TRBJ1-2	CASSSDGHYGYTF
TRBV20-1	TRBJ2-7	CSARGSSPTYEQYF
TRBV20-1	TRBJ1-5	CSARDADQPQHF
TRBV20-1	TRBJ2-5	CSASRGRRETQYF
TRBV7-9	TRBJ2-3	CASSKTSGTATQYF
TRBV2	TRBJ1-1	CASNNPGINTEAFF
TRBV2	TRBJ2-1	CASSLLRQGDNEQFF
TRBV29-1	TRBJ2-5	CSVETGTDTEETQYF
TRBV7-9	TRBJ2-3	CASSLRLAGGSMTQYF
TRBV6-1	TRBJ1-6	CASTFMGPLHF